These 20 T cell receptor beta chains were all obtained from the same sample, sequenced in a study of control samples from healthy donors and cancer patients. Repertoires were generated with immunoSEQ multiplex PCR, while TCRdb's copy carries only in-frame clones and drops some. The repertoire has roughly 63,000 clones, around 89% of them found once; the top ten carry nearly 6%. Sequenced sample: PBMCs. Every receptor here comes from a man in his sixties with colorectal cancer.

This rearrangement joins TRBV29-1 to TRBJ2-2; D is possibly TRBD2 (5 bases). Germline V gene lookup returns CDR1 SQVTM and CDR2 ANQGSEA. The CDR3 runs 15 residues. Trimming cost V 5 bases and J 0 bases, with 13 bases left between them. CDR3: CSVKGRPPNTGELFF. The CDR3 DNA sequence: TGCAGCGTTAAAGGGAGACCTCCGAACACCGGGGAGCTGTTTTTT.

The chain employs TRBV19 and TRBJ2-2, with TRBD1 matching over 7 bases. Germline trimming cut 6 bases from V and 7 bases from J; bases unmatched to any gene: 11. Germline V lookup: CDR1 LNHDA, CDR2 SQIVND (reference sequence). The CDR3 is 15 residues long. CDR3 DNA sequence: TGTGCCAGTAGCCCCCGAGGGGGCGAAGGCGGGGAGCTGTTTTTT. It specifies CASSPRGGEGGELFF. Variable domain in full (rest from reference TRBV19 and TRBJ2-2): DGGITQSPKYLFRKEGQNVTLSCEQNLNHDAMYWYRQDPGQGLRLIYYSQIVNDFQKGDIAEGYSVSREKKESFPLTVTSAQKNPTAFYLCASSPRGGEGGELFFGEGSRLTVL.

The V and J genes are TRBV6-5 and TRBJ1-4; D not resolved. The germline V gene encodes CDR1 MNHEY and CDR2 SVGAGI. With 2 bases removed from V and 3 bases from J, the gap between germline ends came to 7 bases. The CDR3 spans 14 residues. CDR3 bases: TGTGCCAGCAGTTACGAACGGTCTAATGAAAAACTGTTTTTT. Its protein product is CASSYERSNEKLFF.

V is TRBV24-1 and J is TRBJ2-2; D gene uncertain. Trimming removed 12 bases at V and 4 bases at J, with 14 bases between. The CDR3 covers 13 residues. Germline V gives CDR1 KGHDR, CDR2 SFDVKD. CDR3 nucleotide sequence: TGTGCCTGCAAACGGCAGGCCACCGGGGAGCTGTTTTTT. Translation gives CACKRQATGELFF.

This clone was seen only once. V and J are TRBV4-1 and TRBJ2-2, with 10 bases matching TRBD1. This CDR3 is 16 amino acids long. Germline CDR1 MGHRA, CDR2 YSYEKL. J lost 3 bases, V lost 6 bases, and 7 bases had no gene match. The CDR3 DNA follows: TGCGCCAGCAGACGGTGGGACAGGGGCTACACCGGGGAGCTGTTTTTT. This encodes CASRRWDRGYTGELFF.

This chain connects TRBV10-3 to TRBJ2-3; D tentatively fits TRBD1 or TRBD2 (5 bases each). The length of the CDR3 is 15 residues. Germline V gene lookup returns CDR1 ENHRY and CDR2 SYGVKD. V lost 2 bases, J lost 2 bases, and 11 bases lay in between. This CDR3 is CAISEGGYSTDTQYF. Here the CDR3 DNA reads TGTGCCATCAGTGAGGGGGGTTACTCCACAGATACGCAGTATTTT.

This clone was recorded once. V gene TRBV7-9 combines with J gene TRBJ1-1, with 11 bases identical to TRBD1. Trimming removed 5 bases from V and 3 bases from J; junction bases left unmatched: 5. CDR1 is SEHNR, CDR2 FQNEAQ, per germline (reference sequence). The CDR3 sequence is 15 residues long. The CDR3: CASSHGQGADTEAFF. The CDR3 nucleotides read TGTGCCAGCAGCCACGGACAGGGGGCTGACACTGAAGCTTTCTTT.

This clone showed up just once. The chain carries TRBV7-2 and TRBJ1-5; 8 bases are a match to TRBD1. The CDR3 spans 16 residues. The V segment lost 5 bases and the J segment 6 bases; nucleotides outside the gene matches: 12. CDR1 is SGHTA, CDR2 FQGNSA, per germline. The CDR3 nucleotides are TGTGCCAGCAGCCCAGAGACAGGGGTCAAAGGTCAGCCCCAGCATTTT. The encoded protein is CASSPETGVKGQPQHF.

V is TRBV9 and J is TRBJ1-4, with D perhaps TRBD1 (6 bases). The germline V gene has CDR1 SGDLS and CDR2 YYNGEE. This CDR3 is 18 amino acids long. Trimming stripped 0 bases from V and 0 bases from J, with 15 bases between. This CDR3 is CASSVGGSQGPTNEKLFF. The CDR3 DNA follows: TGTGCCAGCAGCGTAGGAGGCTCACAGGGACCAACTAATGAAAAACTGTTTTTT.

The chain combines TRBV30 with TRBJ1-4, with D unclear. The CDR3 covers 13 residues. V dropped 2 bases and J dropped 3 bases, with 7 bases sitting between them. CDR1 GTSNPN and CDR2 SVGIG come from the germline V gene (reference sequence). CDR3 DNA: TGTGCCTGGAGTTTGGGGTCTAATGAAAAACTGTTTTTT. Translating gives CAWSLGSNEKLFF. Supplemented by reference TRBV30 and TRBJ1-4, the full variable domain reads SQTIHQWPATLVQPVGSPLSLECTVEGTSNPNLYWYRQAAGRGLQLLFYSVGIGQISSEVPQNLSASRPQDRQFILSSKKLLLSDSGFYLCAWSLGSNEKLFFGSGTQLSVL.

V gene TRBV10-3 combines with J gene TRBJ2-3; TRBD2 aligns across 8 bases. The V gene end was trimmed by 11 bases and the J gene end by 1 base; junction bases not matched to a gene: 8. The CDR3 is 14 residues long. Germline CDR1 reads ENHRY; CDR2 reads SYGVKD. The CDR3 sequence: CALGGGSGTDTQYF. CDR3 coding DNA: TGTGCCCTCGGCGGGGGGTCGGGCACAGATACGCAGTATTTT.

The V and J genes are TRBV4-1 and TRBJ2-2; TRBD2 matches at 11 bases. J gave up 7 bases and V 1 base, and 8 bases lay outside the gene matches. Germline V gene sequence: CDR1 MGHRA, CDR2 YSYEKL. The CDR3 totals 17 residues. DNA of the CDR3: TGCGCCAGCAGCCAAGGCTACGGGCTAGCGGGGGGCGGGGAGCTGTTTTTT. Protein product: CASSQGYGLAGGGELFF.

This rearrangement joins TRBV19 to TRBJ1-5, with 7 nucleotides matching TRBD1. After removal of 6 bases from V and 3 bases from J, the junction contained 8 bases not matched to a gene. Germline values: CDR1 LNHDA, CDR2 SQIVND (reference sequence). The CDR3 loop spans 15 amino acids. This CDR3 reads CASRPDRTYNQPQHF. CDR3 bases: TGTGCCAGTAGACCGGACAGGACCTACAATCAGCCCCAGCATTTT.

The chain carries TRBV7-8 and TRBJ2-5, with D perhaps matching TRBD2 (7 bases). This CDR3 spans 16 amino acids. CDR1 is SGHVS, CDR2 FQNEAQ, per germline. V was trimmed by 5 bases and J by 1 base, leaving 17 bases between them. The CDR3 region is CASSGGRAGAQETQYF. The CDR3, as DNA: TGTGCCAGCAGCGGGGGCCGGGCGGGGGCCCAAGAGACCCAGTACTTC.

J is TRBJ2-7 and V is TRBV3-1 (or the pseudogene TRBV3-2); TRBD2 might be the D (7 bases). Per the germline V gene, CDR1 is LGHDT and CDR2 is YNNKEL (reference sequence). V lost 4 bases to trimming and J lost 3 bases, with 22 bases between them. CDR3 length: 17 amino acids. The DNA of the CDR3 is TGTGCCAGCAGCCTCATAGAGTCCGGGGGGCTACACTACGAGCAGTACTTC. It specifies CASSLIESGGLHYEQYF.

This clone showed up just once. This sequence joins TRBV6-2 or TRBV6-3 and TRBJ2-7; D possibly matches TRBD1 or TRBD2 (5 bases each). V lost 7 bases to trimming and J lost 6 bases, with 22 bases between them. Germline CDR1 reads MNHEY; CDR2 reads SVGEGT. The CDR3 length is 15 residues. The CDR3 here is CASTYSGRVGAEQYF. The CDR3 nucleotides read TGTGCCAGCACCTACTCGGGGCGCGTCGGGGCCGAGCAGTACTTC.

This clone was seen just once. The V gene is TRBV5-1, the J gene TRBJ2-1; TRBD2 matches at 12 bases. Germline CDR1 SGHRS, CDR2 YFSETQ. Trimming took 1 base from V and 2 from J; bases not matched to a gene: 4. CDR3 length: 17 amino acids. Here the CDR3 DNA reads TGCGCCAGCAGCTTGTCTACTAGCGGGGGGCCCTACAATGAGCAGTTCTTC. Its translation is CASSLSTSGGPYNEQFF.

The chain carries TRBV3-1 (or the pseudogene TRBV3-2) and TRBJ2-5; a possible D gene is TRBD1 (6 bases). The CDR3 spans 13 residues. Germline V gene sequence: CDR1 LGHDT, CDR2 YNNKEL (reference sequence). Trimming cost V 0 bases and J 7 bases, with 9 bases left between them. The CDR3, as DNA: TGTGCCAGCAGCCAAGATCGAGGGGGGACCCAGTACTTC. Translating gives CASSQDRGGTQYF.

The V gene is TRBV12-3 or TRBV12-4, the J gene TRBJ1-1; D is ambiguous. Trimming removed 5 bases at V and 1 base at J, with 5 bases between. This CDR3 has 12 amino acids. Here the CDR3 reads CASSRPNTEAFF. CDR3 DNA sequence: TGTGCCAGCAGTCGCCCGAACACTGAAGCTTTCTTT.

The chain employs TRBV5-5 and TRBJ2-6; D call uncertain. The germline V and J ends were trimmed by 1 base and 4 bases, with 6 bases remaining between them. This CDR3 region has 14 residues. Per germline, CDR1 SGHKS and CDR2 YYEKEE (reference sequence). The CDR3: CASSLYSGANVLTF. In DNA form, the CDR3 reads TGTGCCAGCAGCTTGTACTCCGGGGCCAACGTCCTGACTTTC.